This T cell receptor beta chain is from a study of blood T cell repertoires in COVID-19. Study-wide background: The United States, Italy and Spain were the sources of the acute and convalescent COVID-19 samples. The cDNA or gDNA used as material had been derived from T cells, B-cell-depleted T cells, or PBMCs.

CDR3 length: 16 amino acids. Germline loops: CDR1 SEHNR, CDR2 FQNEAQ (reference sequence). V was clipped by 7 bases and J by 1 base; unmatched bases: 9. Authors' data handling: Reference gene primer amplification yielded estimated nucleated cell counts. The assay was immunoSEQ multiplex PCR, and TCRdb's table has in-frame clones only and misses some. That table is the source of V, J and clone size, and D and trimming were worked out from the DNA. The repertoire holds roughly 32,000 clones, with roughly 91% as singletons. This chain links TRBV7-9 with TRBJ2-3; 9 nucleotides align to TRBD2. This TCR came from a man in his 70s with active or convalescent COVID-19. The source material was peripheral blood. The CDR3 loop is CASTFFAGGGTDTQYF. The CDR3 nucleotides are TGTGCCAGCACCTTTTTCGCGGGAGGGGGCACAGATACGCAGTATTTT.